The 22 T cell receptor beta chains presented below share a single source sample, sequenced in a study of shared clonotypes between healthy human individuals (dated by TCRdb to between 2020 and 2021). The library was generated by the immunoSEQ multiplex PCR assay. What TCRdb holds here is the immuneACCESS table cut down to in-frame rearrangements. Part of the clones is not present; checked against another copy, under half of the missing clones reflect an unresolved V gene, and the others are unexplained. Across this sample there are fewer than 400,000 clones, with around 72% seen only once. The ten largest clones represent under 13% of the sample. Sequenced material: memory CD4+ T cells sorted from blood. Read against the paper, the sample's cell subset or site label means: CD45RA-negative fraction. These receptors were taken from a man aged 25 to 40 in good health.

V and J are TRBV5-1 and TRBJ2-1; possibly TRBD2 for D (6 bases). This CDR3 has 15 amino acids. V was pared by 1 base and J by 2 bases, with 10 bases between. Germline V gene lookup returns CDR1 SGHRS and CDR2 YFSETQ. Here the CDR3 reads CASSLLAGPYNEQFF. Here the CDR3 DNA reads TGCGCCAGCAGCTTGCTGGCGGGACCCTACAATGAGCAGTTCTTC.

The V call is TRBV19, the J call TRBJ1-2; D is undetermined. There are 11 residues in the CDR3. Trimming shortened V by 6 bases and J by 3 bases, and 5 bases separated the two germline ends. Germline assignment: CDR1 LNHDA and CDR2 SQIVND (reference sequence). CDR3 residues: CASRNYYGYTF. The CDR3 DNA sequence: TGTGCCAGTAGGAACTACTATGGCTACACCTTC.

This chain connects TRBV5-6 to TRBJ2-7, with D possibly TRBD1 on 5 matching bases. Between the trimmed V and J ends, which lost 4 bases and 7 bases, there was a span of 15 bases. The germline gives CDR1 SGHDT, CDR2 YYEEEE. The CDR3 is 13 residues long. CDR3 region: CASSSLQVGEQYF. Written as DNA, the CDR3 is TGTGCCAGCAGCAGCCTACAGGTGGGGGAGCAGTACTTC.

This clone was detected only a few times. The V gene is TRBV5-1, the J gene TRBJ2-7; 12 positions match TRBD1. The CDR3 has 15 amino acids. V was pared by 6 bases and J by 3 bases, with 7 bases of the junction left unmatched. The V gene's germline CDR1 is SGHRS and CDR2 YFSETQ. The CDR3 is CASTSGTGGFYEQYF. The CDR3 nucleotides read TGCGCCAGCACCTCCGGGACAGGGGGCTTCTACGAGCAGTACTTC.

The CDR3 is CASSHAARDTSPYEQYF. CDR3 nucleotide sequence: TGCGCCAGCAGCCATGCGGCGCGGGACACCTCCCCCTACGAGCAGTACTTC. The chain employs TRBV4-1 and TRBJ2-7; D could derive from TRBD1 or TRBD2 (6 bases each). V lost 3 bases and J 2 bases, leaving 20 bases between the germline ends. This CDR3 comprises 17 residues. Germline V gene lookup returns CDR1 MGHRA and CDR2 YSYEKL.

The rearrangement links TRBV23-1 to TRBJ2-7; D remains ambiguous. TRBV23-1 is known as an ORF, though its function is uncertain. Between the trimmed V and J ends, which lost 6 bases and 2 bases, there was a span of 11 bases. CDR3 size: 13 residues. CDR3 in amino acids: CASRRAVPYEQYF. CDR3 bases: TGCGCCAGCAGACGGGCGGTACCCTACGAGCAGTACTTC.

A few counts support this clone. The genes are TRBV27 and TRBJ1-2; no reliable D call. CDR1 and CDR2 (germline): MNHEY, SMNVEV (reference sequence). The germline V and J ends were trimmed by 4 bases and 7 bases, with 13 bases remaining between them. The CDR3 runs 13 residues. The CDR3 nucleotides read TGTGCCAGCAGTTCGCAAAACACACCTGGCTACACCTTC. It yields the protein CASSSQNTPGYTF.

The chain is built from TRBV14 and TRBJ2-1; the D call may be TRBD1 or TRBD2 (6 bases each). The V end was cut by 10 bases, the J end by 4 bases, with 20 bases between. The CDR3 consists of 15 residues. Germline V gene sequence: CDR1 SGHDN, CDR2 FVKESK. This CDR3 reads CATSTRGPRYNEQFF. The CDR3 region has the DNA TGTGCCACCTCCACTCGGGGGCCAAGATACAATGAGCAGTTCTTC.

The chain carries TRBV10-3 and TRBJ1-2; tentatively, D is TRBD1 (6 bases). The CDR3 runs 12 residues. The germline gives CDR1 ENHRY, CDR2 SYGVKD. The ends were cut back, 10 bases at V and 1 base at J, with 10 bases in the middle. In DNA, the CDR3 is TGTGCCACCGGACAGAATAACTATGGCTACACCTTC. Protein sequence: CATGQNNYGYTF.

This chain uses TRBV4-3 with TRBJ1-5, with TRBD1 matching 8 bases. V lost 3 bases to trimming and J lost 6 bases; unmatched junction nucleotides: 7. This CDR3 is 15 amino acids long. CDR1 is LGHNA and CDR2 is YSLEER in the germline V gene. This CDR3 is CASSQDDRGGQPQHF. The CDR3 coding sequence is TGCGCCAGCAGCCAGGACGACAGGGGCGGTCAGCCCCAGCATTTT.

V is TRBV7-2 and J is TRBJ2-1; 9 bases align to TRBD2. This CDR3 is 14 amino acids long. CDR1 SGHTA and CDR2 FQGNSA come from the germline V gene. V gave up 5 bases and J gave up 15 bases; unmatched junction bases: 14. The CDR3 loop is CASSPRLAGGGWFF. The CDR3 DNA reads as TGTGCCAGCAGCCCCCGGCTGGCGGGAGGGGGTTGGTTCTTC.

This clone was detected ten times or more. The gene calls are TRBV11-2 and TRBJ2-7, with D perhaps given as TRBD1 or TRBD2 (5 bases each). Germline V gives CDR1 SGHAT, CDR2 FQNNGV. V was pared by 0 bases and J by 5 bases, with 8 bases between. The CDR3 covers 13 residues. The chain's CDR3 is CASSLDQGDEQYF. The CDR3 bases are TGTGCCAGCAGCTTAGATCAGGGAGACGAGCAGTACTTC.

The chain carries TRBV28 and TRBJ1-3; 8 positions match TRBD1. The CDR3 covers 13 residues. V shed 6 bases, J shed 4 bases, and the junction held 2 bases outside the gene matches. Germline V gives CDR1 MDHEN, CDR2 SYDVKM. The CDR3 region has the DNA TGTGCCAGCAGAGACAGGGGAGGAAACACCATATATTTT. Translating it yields CASRDRGGNTIYF.

This chain connects TRBV27 to TRBJ1-4; D remains unclear. The CDR3 covers 15 residues. Per the germline V gene, CDR1 is MNHEY and CDR2 is SMNVEV (reference sequence). V lost 6 bases and J 8 bases, leaving 19 bases between the germline ends. The CDR3 loop is CASSRTPSGGEKLFF. The DNA of the CDR3 is TGTGCCAGCAGCCGTACACCTTCGGGAGGGGAAAAACTGTTTTTT.

This chain uses TRBV11-2 with TRBJ2-3; D perhaps matches TRBD2 (5 bases). CDR1 and CDR2 (germline): SGHAT, FQNNGV. V lost 1 base and J lost 5, with 16 bases in between. This CDR3 region has 16 residues. This CDR3 reads CASSLGVHLAGDTQYF. The CDR3 DNA is TGTGCCAGCAGCTTAGGGGTCCACCTAGCCGGAGATACGCAGTATTTT.

This chain connects TRBV19 to TRBJ2-1; D not resolved. The CDR3 runs to 13 residues. Per the germline V gene, CDR1 is LNHDA and CDR2 is SQIVND (reference sequence). Trimming left V 6 bases short and J 8 bases short, with 14 bases between. CDR3 amino acids: CASSPISRDEQFF. The CDR3 DNA sequence: TGTGCCAGTAGCCCGATCTCTAGGGATGAGCAGTTCTTC.

This chain connects TRBV7-2 to TRBJ2-1; TRBD2 matches at 7 bases. J gave up 4 bases and V 5 bases, and 8 bases lay outside the gene matches. The CDR3 is 15 amino acids. Germline CDR1 reads SGHTA; CDR2 reads FQGNSA. CDR3: CASSRAGAGYNEQFF. CDR3 bases: TGTGCCAGCAGCCGGGCGGGAGCCGGATACAATGAGCAGTTCTTC.

This clone was recorded a few times. CDR3 nucleotide sequence: TGTGCCAGCAGTTACGACAGGGCGTTAGGTGAGCAGTTCTTC. It is translated as CASSYDRALGEQFF. This chain connects TRBV6-5 to TRBJ2-1; 7 nucleotides agree with TRBD1. After removal of 2 bases from V and 9 bases from J, the junction contained 7 bases not matched to a gene. Per the germline V gene, CDR1 is MNHEY and CDR2 is SVGAGI. The CDR3 runs to 14 residues.

The chain has TRBV5-1 and TRBJ1-2; possible D gene TRBD1, 5 bases. Per germline, CDR1 SGHRS and CDR2 YFSETQ. The CDR3 has 13 amino acids. The V end lost 3 bases, the J end lost 4 bases, and 10 bases lay between the germline ends. CDR3 bases: TGCGCCAGCAGCTCCGGGACGCGCTATGGCTACACCTTC. Translating it yields CASSSGTRYGYTF.

V usage is TRBV9 and J usage is TRBJ2-1, with 9 bases matching TRBD2. J lost 5 bases, V lost 0 bases, and 6 bases had no gene match. CDR1 is SGDLS and CDR2 is YYNGEE in the germline V gene. CDR3 length equals 16 residues. The CDR3 DNA reads as TGTGCCAGCAGCGTAGGGGTAGCGGGAGTTCACAATGAGCAGTTCTTC. It translates to CASSVGVAGVHNEQFF.

This clone was picked up a small number of times. The rearrangement links TRBV28 to TRBJ2-4; D call uncertain. Germline V gene sequence: CDR1 MDHEN, CDR2 SYDVKM. V lost 4 bases to trimming and J lost 1 base, with 20 bases between them. There are 18 residues in the CDR3. The DNA of the CDR3 is TGTGCCAGCAGTTCGACCGTACTCGCGTTCTTGGCCAAAAACATTCAGTACTTC. This gives the protein CASSSTVLAFLAKNIQYF.

The chain links TRBV5-6 to TRBJ2-7; D gene unclear. V lost 1 base, J lost 2 bases, and 13 bases lay in between. The CDR3 runs to 15 residues. CDR1 SGHDT and CDR2 YYEEEE come from the germline V gene. In DNA, the CDR3 is TGTGCCAGCAGCTTGTCGCTCACCTTAACCTACGAGCAGTACTTC. The encoded protein is CASSLSLTLTYEQYF.